This record concerns one T cell receptor beta chain sequence. These data originate in a study of blood T cell repertoires in COVID-19. The CDR3 sequence is 13 residues long. V dropped 1 base and J dropped 14 bases, with 14 bases sitting between them. Per germline, CDR1 MGHRA and CDR2 YSYEKL. The authors' processing: By means of reference gene primer amplification, nucleated cell counts were estimated. Measured with immunoSEQ multiplex PCR; TCRdb has only the in-frame clones, and not every one. That table is the source of V, J and clone size, and D and trimming were worked out from the DNA. Of 350,000 or so clones listed, roughly 90% are singletons.

Material for sequencing was PBMCs or T cells enriched from blood (not recorded which). This sequence was found in a woman aged 25 to 39 who had recovered from COVID-19. The J gene is TRBJ1-4, the V gene TRBV4-1, with a tentative D call TRBD1 (5 bases). The CDR3 loop is CASSQVWQGRLFF. The CDR3, as DNA: TGCGCCAGCAGCCAAGTGTGGCAGGGCAGGCTGTTTTTT.